This T cell receptor (beta chain) is drawn from a study of T cells in Graves' hyperthyroidism and ophthalmopathy. Germline V CDR1 and CDR2: SGDLS, YYNGEE. V lost 4 bases to trimming and J lost 2 bases, with 16 bases between them. The CDR3 consists of 15 residues. Around 10 ml fresh peripheral blood yielded the PBMCs. The investigators amplified TCR beta CDR3 regions from RNA transcripts. With the HTBI primer set, the TCR CDR3 went through a first round of RT-PCR. TCRdb reprocessed the multiplex PCR reads with MiXCR, giving one entry per CDR3 protein. The sample has some 300,000 distinct CDR3 sequences; roughly 17% are singletons.

The V call is TRBV9, the J call TRBJ2-7, with D possibly TRBD1 on 5 matching bases. This receptor was identified in a man aged 30 to 45 with Graves' hyperthyroidism. Specimen: blood. The CDR3 bases are TGTGCCAGCAGCTCAGGATGGACAACAACCTACGAGCAGTACTTC. The encoded protein is CASSSGWTTTYEQYF. Variable domain in full (rest from reference TRBV9 and TRBJ2-7): DSGVTQTPKHLITATGQRVTLRCSPRSGDLSVYWYQQSLDQGLQFLIQYYNGEERAKGNILERFSAQQFPDLHSELNLSSLELGDSALYFCASSSGWTTTYEQYFGPGTRLTVT.